This T cell receptor beta chain was documented in a study of patients and donors after allogeneic stem cell transplantation. TCRdb ran MiXCR on the RT-PCR reads and lists one entry per CDR3 protein. Here the sample spans 390,000 or so distinct CDR3 sequences, roughly 17% being singletons. CDR1 SQVTM and CDR2 ANQGSEA come from the germline V gene. The V end was cut by 6 bases, the J end by 8 bases, with 22 bases between. This CDR3 has 14 residues. This chain uses TRBV29-1 with TRBJ1-1; possibly TRBD1 for D (5 bases). Sequencing used blood, either unsorted or a sorted T cell fraction (not recorded which). This receptor was obtained from a human donor who was either an allogeneic HSCT recipient or a stem cell or donor lymphocyte infusion donor (not recorded which). It is not recorded whose cells these are; they may come from a transplant donor. The CDR3 loop is CSVLSHAGGLEAFF. The CDR3 DNA is TGCAGCGTCCTATCCCATGCGGGGGGACTAGAAGCTTTCTTT.